What follows are 12 T cell receptor beta chains derived from one specimen sequenced in a study of T-cell reconstitution after alpha-beta-depleted transplantation in children. This sample's TCRbeta library carried unique molecular identifier barcodes. MiXCR, run by TCRdb on the PCR reads, gives a single entry per CDR3 protein. The data show 670,000 or so distinct CDR3 sequences, around 13% seen once. The starting material was PBMCs, obtained before TCRalphabeta/CD19-depleted stem cell transplant. The receptors come from a girl aged 2 to 9 with congenital amegakaryocytic thrombocytopenia, due to receive a stem cell transplant.

The table lists this clonotype with many counts. The rearrangement links TRBV29-1 to TRBJ2-5; no reliable D call. This CDR3 contains 11 residues. Germline-derived CDR1 and CDR2 are SQVTM and ANQGSEA. V dropped 7 bases and J dropped 4 bases, with 10 bases sitting between them. DNA for the CDR3: TGCAGCGGAGGCCGAGGAGAGACCCAGTACTTC. Its translation is CSGGRGETQYF.

This clonotype was recorded many times. The chain combines TRBV2 with TRBJ2-1; TRBD2 agrees at 7 bases. J gave up 1 base and V 7 bases, and 4 bases lay outside the gene matches. Per germline, CDR1 SNHLY and CDR2 FYNNEI. CDR3 length equals 14 residues. CDR3 residues: CASNGLVSYNEQFF. The CDR3 region has the DNA TGTGCCAGCAACGGACTAGTGTCCTACAATGAGCAGTTCTTC.

This clonotype has at least ten counts. The chain uses TRBV20-1 and TRBJ2-1, with D perhaps matching TRBD1 (8 bases). Germline CDR1 and CDR2: DFQATT and SNEGSKA (reference sequence). The germline V and J ends were trimmed by 6 bases and 4 bases, with 13 bases remaining between them. The CDR3 loop spans 13 amino acids. The CDR3 region has the DNA TGCAGTGCCAACAGGGGGGGGTACAATGAGCAGTTCTTC. Its protein is CSANRGGYNEQFF.

This clonotype came up a few times. The chain carries TRBV3-1 and TRBJ2-3, with TRBD2 matching over 8 bases. Per germline, CDR1 LGHDT and CDR2 YNNKEL (reference sequence). CDR3 size: 16 residues. V lost 4 bases and J lost 4; bases outside the gene matches: 10. The CDR3 protein is CASSLAGTREADTQYF. In nucleotides, the CDR3 is TGTGCCAGCAGCCTAGCCGGGACTAGGGAGGCAGATACGCAGTATTTT.

In its sample, this clonotype was seen a few times. V gene TRBV28 combines with J gene TRBJ1-2; the D is unclear. The CDR3 runs to 17 residues. Per germline, CDR1 MDHEN and CDR2 SYDVKM. Trimming stripped 6 bases from V and 0 bases from J, with 20 bases between. The CDR3 reads CASSAPGASTSNYGYTF. The DNA for the CDR3 is TGTGCCAGCAGCGCTCCGGGAGCTAGTACTTCTAACTATGGCTACACCTTC.

The V gene is TRBV20-1, the J gene TRBJ1-1, with D uncertain. Germline CDR1 and CDR2: DFQATT and SNEGSKA (reference sequence). The CDR3 runs 15 residues. V lost 3 bases and J lost 0, with 14 bases in between. Here the CDR3 DNA reads TGCAGTGCTAGTCTGTTTGTATCCATGAACACTGAAGCTTTCTTT. Translated, it gives CSASLFVSMNTEAFF.

Ten or more counts support this clonotype. The chain recombines TRBV27 with TRBJ2-2; tentative D call: TRBD2 (6 bases). Germline V gives CDR1 MNHEY, CDR2 SMNVEV (reference sequence). This CDR3 region has 17 residues. V lost 7 bases and J 1 base, leaving 19 bases between the germline ends. The chain's CDR3 is CASTTSGGIRNTGELFF. In DNA, the CDR3 is TGTGCCAGCACTACATCGGGCGGGATCCGGAACACCGGGGAGCTGTTTTTT.

The table lists this clonotype with a few counts. J is TRBJ2-7 and V is TRBV6-1; D perhaps matches TRBD1 (6 bases). V was clipped by 4 bases and J by 5 bases, with 12 bases between them. This CDR3 comprises 13 residues. Germline CDR1 is MNHNS and CDR2 is SASEGT. CDR3 residues: CASSGVGADEQYF. CDR3 bases: TGTGCCAGCAGTGGAGTGGGGGCAGACGAGCAGTACTTC.

This clonotype was detected a few times. This chain links TRBV11-1 with TRBJ1-6, with TRBD1 as a possible D gene (6 bases). The CDR3 has 20 amino acids. Germline CDR1 is SGHAT and CDR2 is FQDESV (reference sequence). The V end was cut by 5 bases, the J end by 0 bases, with 23 bases between. The CDR3 loop reads CASSLLGHPLTGSYNSPLHF. The CDR3 DNA reads TGTGCCAGCAGCCTACTGGGACACCCGTTAACCGGCTCCTATAATTCACCCCTCCACTTT. The whole variable domain, remainder taken from reference TRBV11-1 and TRBJ1-6, is EAEVAQSPRYKITEKSQAVAFWCDPISGHATLYWYRQILGQGPELLVQFQDESVVDDSQLPKDRFSAERLKGVDSTLKIQPAELGDSAMYLCASSLLGHPLTGSYNSPLHFGNGTRLTVT.

The chain joins TRBV28 to TRBJ1-1; D not certain. CDR1 MDHEN and CDR2 SYDVKM come from the germline V gene. This CDR3 spans 14 amino acids. V was clipped by 6 bases and J by 3 bases, with 14 bases between them. The CDR3 coding sequence is TGTGCCAGCAGGGCTTCAGGACGGGACACTGAAGCTTTCTTT. Amino acid sequence: CASRASGRDTEAFF.

This clonotype showed up many times. The chain is built from TRBV7-6 and TRBJ2-7; TRBD1 is a possible D gene (6 bases). This CDR3 contains 15 residues. CDR1 and CDR2 from the germline V gene are SGHVS and FNYEAQ. Between the trimmed V and J ends, which lost 5 bases and 5 bases, there was a span of 19 bases. The CDR3 reads CASSPTAGAVDEQYF. The CDR3 DNA follows: TGTGCCAGCAGCCCCACGGCAGGGGCAGTCGACGAGCAGTACTTC.

This chain uses TRBV20-1 with TRBJ1-2; possibly TRBD1 for D (5 bases). The CDR3 contains 12 residues. The V and J ends lost 5 bases and 7 bases respectively, with 14 bases between them. The germline V gene encodes CDR1 DFQATT and CDR2 SNEGSKA (reference sequence). CDR3 sequence reads: CSAGDVWSGYTF. The CDR3 DNA sequence: TGCAGTGCTGGGGACGTTTGGTCTGGCTACACCTTC.